The sequence of this T cell receptor beta chain was determined in a study of OX40 agonist ivuxolimab in advanced cancers. Study-level information: Across the patients, intravenous ivuxolimab was delivered every 2 weeks at 0.01 to 10 mg/kg. Dose-escalation subjects each had hepatocellular carcinoma, melanoma, renal cell or head and neck cancer. Partial responses were recorded for three patients, including one with hepatocellular carcinoma and two with cutaneous melanoma. General study findings and limits: Researchers did not establish what antigens the expanded peripheral T cells target.

In the case of this clone: Antigen: not known.

Germline V lookup: CDR1 LGHNA, CDR2 YNFKEQ. Trimming at V came to 2 bases and at J to 6 bases, leaving 3 bases not matched to a gene. The CDR3 has 15 residues. Sequencing used immunoSEQ multiplex PCR; TCRdb keeps in-frame clones, though not all of them. Of 34,000 or so clones in the sample, approximately 80% were seen once. The sequence derives from an adult with an advanced solid tumor such as melanoma, head and neck, liver or kidney cancer. The rearrangement links TRBV4-2 to TRBJ2-3, with 12 bases aligning to TRBD2. The sequences come from CD4+ or CD8+ T cells sorted from blood, collected in a trial of the OX40 agonist ivuxolimab. The CDR3 DNA is TGTGCCAGCAGCCAACTAGCGGGGGGGCTTGATACGCAGTATTTT. This sequence encodes CASSQLAGGLDTQYF.